Following are 28 T cell receptor beta chains from one sample sequenced in a study of OX40 agonist ivuxolimab in advanced cancers. The repertoire was sequenced with immunoSEQ multiplex PCR; TCRdb's copy has only in-frame clones and lacks some. In the table there are around 33,000 clones, around nine tenths of which are singletons. The sample in question was CD4+ or CD8+ T cells sorted from blood, obtained in a trial of the OX40 agonist ivuxolimab. The receptor set was obtained from an adult with an advanced solid tumor such as melanoma, head and neck, liver or kidney cancer.

This sequence joins TRBV5-6 and TRBJ2-3; D not certain. The CDR3 runs 14 residues. The germline V and J ends were trimmed by 0 bases and 4 bases, with 9 bases remaining between them. Germline V gives CDR1 SGHDT, CDR2 YYEEEE. The CDR3 nucleotides are TGTGCCAGCAGCTTGGGGCATTTTGCAGATACGCAGTATTTT. It specifies CASSLGHFADTQYF.

The V call is TRBV27, the J call TRBJ2-7; tentative D call: TRBD1 (7 bases). Germline V lookup: CDR1 MNHEY, CDR2 SMNVEV (reference sequence). The germline V and J ends were trimmed by 5 bases and 9 bases, with 17 bases remaining between them. This CDR3 spans 13 amino acids. CDR3 protein: CASSTRQGLAQYF. The DNA for the CDR3 is TGTGCCAGCAGTACCCGACAGGGACTGGCGCAGTACTTC.

This chain joins TRBV5-1 and TRBJ2-5; either TRBD1 or TRBD2 may supply D (5 bases each). Germline V lookup: CDR1 SGHRS, CDR2 YFSETQ. The CDR3 spans 13 residues. Trimming left V 0 bases short and J 4 bases short, with 7 bases between. The CDR3 region has the DNA TGCGCCAGCAGCTTGGCCGGGGCAGAGACCCAGTACTTC. It translates to CASSLAGAETQYF.

The rearrangement links TRBV4-1 to TRBJ2-1; D might be TRBD1 (5 bases). V shed 1 base and J shed 3 bases, with 10 bases lying between them. Germline V gives CDR1 MGHRA, CDR2 YSYEKL. The CDR3 runs to 15 residues. CDR3 nucleotides: TGCGCCAGCAGCCAAGTCTCCAGGGACTACAATGAGCAGTTCTTC. It specifies CASSQVSRDYNEQFF.

On this clone: The same CDR3 arises from other DNA sequences in this sample as well. The chain employs TRBV6-5 and TRBJ1-2, with 7 bases identical to TRBD1. This CDR3 is 12 amino acids long. The germline CDR1 and CDR2 sequences are MNHEY and SVGAGI. After removal of 5 bases from V and 3 bases from J, the junction contained 0 bases not matched to a gene. The CDR3 bases are TGTGCCAGCAGTCAGGGGGACTATGGCTACACCTTC. It translates to CASSQGDYGYTF.

The chain links TRBV5-4 to TRBJ2-3; TRBD1 aligns across 9 bases. CDR3 length equals 15 residues. Germline V CDR1 and CDR2: SGHNT, YYREEE (reference sequence). The ends lost 4 bases at V and 2 bases at J; junction bases unmatched: 5. For the CDR3, the DNA is TGTGCCAGCAGCCCGGGACAGGGAAACACAGATACGCAGTATTTT. Encoded protein: CASSPGQGNTDTQYF.

The chain is built from TRBV28 and TRBJ2-5, with 8 bases aligning to TRBD1. This CDR3 has 14 residues. V gave up 6 bases and J gave up 1 base; unmatched junction bases: 4. CDR1 is MDHEN and CDR2 is SYDVKM in the germline V gene. CDR3 nucleotide sequence: TGTGCCAGCAGCTCGGGACAGGTCCAAGAGACCCAGTACTTC. Amino acids: CASSSGQVQETQYF.

The chain carries TRBV7-9 and TRBJ2-3; D gene ambiguous. Germline-derived CDR1 and CDR2 are SEHNR and FQNEAQ (reference sequence). The CDR3 has 15 residues. V lost 0 bases and J 3 bases, leaving 10 bases between the germline ends. Written as DNA, the CDR3 is TGTGCCAGCAGCTTAGCACGAATAGAGACAGATACGCAGTATTTT. It specifies CASSLARIETDTQYF.

This clone showed up just a few times. The chain is built from TRBV7-8 and TRBJ1-5, with TRBD1 matching over 7 bases. Germline assignment: CDR1 SGHVS and CDR2 FQNEAQ. With V trimmed by 6 bases and J by 5 bases, 10 bases remained unmatched. This CDR3 region has 15 residues. This chain's CDR3 is CASSQAGQRDQPQHF. The CDR3 DNA follows: TGTGCCAGCAGTCAAGCGGGACAGAGAGATCAGCCCCAGCATTTT.

The chain combines TRBV30 with TRBJ1-2; 9 nucleotides match TRBD1. J was trimmed by 5 bases and V by 8 bases; bases with no gene match: 18. The length of the CDR3 is 16 residues. CDR1 is GTSNPN, CDR2 SVGIG, per germline (reference sequence). For the CDR3, the DNA is TGTGCCACTGGAGAACCGATTAAAGGGACAGGGTATGGCTACACCTTC. Amino acids: CATGEPIKGTGYGYTF.

This clone was seen once. This chain uses TRBV27 with TRBJ2-3, with 7 bases aligning to TRBD2. Germline assignment: CDR1 MNHEY and CDR2 SMNVEV (reference sequence). V lost 4 bases, J lost 8 bases, and 6 bases stayed unmatched. The CDR3 has 13 residues. CDR3 in amino acids: CASSSELAPTQYF. CDR3 sequence (DNA): TGTGCCAGCAGTTCCGAACTAGCGCCTACGCAGTATTTT.

The genes are TRBV7-6 and TRBJ2-7; D possibly uses TRBD1 or TRBD2 (5 bases each). Germline-derived CDR1 and CDR2 are SGHVS and FNYEAQ. Deletions cut 4 bases from V and 5 bases from J, with 18 bases between. This CDR3 contains 15 residues. DNA for the CDR3: TGTGCCAGCAGCTCGGGGACGGTGGTTTGGGACGAGCAGTACTTC. Translated: CASSSGTVVWDEQYF.

The chain joins TRBV5-4 to TRBJ1-3; TRBD1 might be the D (5 bases). Germline CDR1 SGHNT, CDR2 YYREEE (reference sequence). Trimming left V 4 bases short and J 0 bases short, with 14 bases between. The CDR3 has 16 residues. In nucleotides, the CDR3 is TGTGCCAGCAGCCCGGGGACCTCGAGCTCTGGAAACACCATATATTTT. It specifies CASSPGTSSSGNTIYF.

This clone occurred a few times. The rearrangement joins TRBV19 to TRBJ1-1; possibly TRBD1 for D (5 bases). The CDR3 consists of 13 residues. The ends were cut back, 4 bases at V and 4 bases at J, with 10 bases in the middle. The germline CDR1 and CDR2 sequences are LNHDA and SQIVND (reference sequence). The CDR3 bases are TGTGCCAGTAGTACAGGGCAGGGCACTGAAGCTTTCTTT. Amino acids: CASSTGQGTEAFF.

The CDR3 spells CASSLWESTDTQYF. CDR3 sequence (DNA): TGTGCCAGCAGCTTATGGGAGAGCACAGATACGCAGTATTTT. This chain joins TRBV7-9 and TRBJ2-3; a weak D match, TRBD2 (5 bases). Trimming pared 2 bases from V and 0 bases from J, leaving 6 bases between. The CDR3 is made up of 14 amino acids. Germline CDR1 reads SEHNR; CDR2 reads FQNEAQ (reference sequence).

The chain has TRBV19 and TRBJ2-2; perhaps TRBD1 as D (5 bases). Trimming stripped 7 bases from V and 1 base from J, with 13 bases between. The CDR3 runs 15 residues. CDR1 LNHDA and CDR2 SQIVND come from the germline V gene (reference sequence). CDR3 amino acids: CASTGQGLNTGELFF. CDR3 coding DNA: TGTGCCAGTACCGGCCAGGGCTTGAACACCGGGGAGCTGTTTTTT.

In its sample, this clone was seen once. The chain combines TRBV19 with TRBJ1-5; D ambiguous. Germline CDR1 is LNHDA and CDR2 is SQIVND (reference sequence). V was shortened by 7 bases and J by 0 bases, with 19 bases between the two germline ends. The CDR3 extends over 17 amino acids. CDR3 sequence reads: CASTNAHSSDSNQPQHF. CDR3 sequence (DNA): TGTGCCAGTACCAATGCTCACAGTTCCGATAGCAATCAGCCCCAGCATTTT.

This chain connects TRBV18 to TRBJ1-4, with 8 bases aligning to TRBD1. This CDR3 has 14 amino acids. J gave up 7 bases and V 3 bases, and 4 bases lay outside the gene matches. Germline values: CDR1 KGHSH, CDR2 LQKENI. This CDR3 is CASSPDRDGEKLFF. The CDR3, as DNA: TGTGCCAGCTCACCGGACAGGGATGGTGAAAAACTGTTTTTT.

The rearrangement joins TRBV2 to TRBJ2-5; D is ambiguous. Between the trimmed V and J ends, which lost 4 bases and 5 bases, there was a span of 11 bases. Looked up from germline, CDR1 is SNHLY and CDR2 is FYNNEI. The CDR3 contains 13 residues. The CDR3 here is CASSGASVETQYF. Here the CDR3 DNA reads TGTGCCAGCAGTGGGGCCTCCGTGGAGACCCAGTACTTC.

A remark on this clone: In the same sample, other DNA sequences code for this CDR3. The CDR3 DNA reads as TGCAGTGTGAGGGGGGCTTACGAGCAGTACTTC. Its protein is CSVRGAYEQYF. V usage is TRBV20-1 and J usage is TRBJ2-7; D is possibly TRBD1 or TRBD2 (6 bases each). This CDR3 is built from 11 residues. Deletions cut 7 bases from V and 4 bases from J, with 11 bases between. The germline gives CDR1 DFQATT, CDR2 SNEGSKA (reference sequence).

V gene TRBV7-2 combines with J gene TRBJ2-2; 15 nucleotides match TRBD2. Losses at the gene ends were 4 bases for V and 5 bases for J; bases not matched to a gene: 5. This CDR3 comprises 17 residues. Germline values: CDR1 SGHTA, CDR2 FQGNSA. The CDR3 nucleotides are TGTGCCAGCAGCTGGCCGGGACTAGCGGGAGGTACCGGGGAGCTGTTTTTT. This translates into CASSWPGLAGGTGELFF.

This chain connects TRBV6-4 to TRBJ1-1; D unresolved. V lost 6 bases to trimming and J lost 1 base, with 9 bases between them. The length of the CDR3 is 13 residues. Germline-derived CDR1 and CDR2 are MRHNA and SNTAGT. CDR3 protein: CASSQARNTEAFF. CDR3 in DNA: TGTGCCAGCAGCCAGGCCCGGAACACTGAAGCTTTCTTT.

V and J are TRBV11-2 and TRBJ2-5; TRBD2 matches 8 bases. Unmatched junction bases numbered 8, after V lost 2 bases and J lost 3 bases. This CDR3 has 16 residues. CDR1 is SGHAT and CDR2 is FQNNGV in the germline V gene. DNA of the CDR3: TGTGCCAGCAGCTTAAGGAGGGGAGCGGGAGAAGAGACCCAGTACTTC. Residues: CASSLRRGAGEETQYF.

This chain uses TRBV5-4 with TRBJ1-6, with D hard to call. CDR3 length: 16 amino acids. Germline lookup yields CDR1 SGHNT and CDR2 YYREEE (reference sequence). The germline V and J ends were trimmed by 1 base and 5 bases, with 13 bases remaining between them. The CDR3 reads CASSLFGGSHNSPLHF. The CDR3 nucleotides read TGTGCCAGCAGCTTGTTTGGAGGGTCTCATAATTCACCCCTCCACTTT.

V usage is TRBV5-4 and J usage is TRBJ2-5; a weak D match, TRBD1 (7 bases). The end of the DNA aligns better with TRBJ2-7, so the J call may be wrong. In germline, CDR1 is SGHNT, CDR2 YYREEE (reference sequence). The CDR3 contains 15 residues. The CDR3: CASSLRRGQSYEQYF. The CDR3 region has the DNA TGTGCCAGCAGCCTAAGGAGGGGGCAGTCCTACGAGCAGTACTTC.

This clone was observed once. The gene calls are TRBV28 and TRBJ1-5; D uncertain. The ends were cut back, 3 bases at V and 2 bases at J, with 8 bases in the middle. CDR1 is MDHEN, CDR2 SYDVKM, per germline. This CDR3 spans 14 amino acids. CDR3 bases: TGTGCCAGCAGTTTTGACACCGGCAATCAGCCCCAGCATTTT. Translating it yields CASSFDTGNQPQHF. The whole variable domain, filled in from reference TRBV28 and TRBJ1-5, reads DVKVTQSSRYLVKRTGEKVFLECVQDMDHENMFWYRQDPGLGLRLIYFSYDVKMKEKGDIPEGYSVSREKKERFSLILESASTNQTSMYLCASSFDTGNQPQHFGDGTRLSIL.

This sequence joins TRBV28 and TRBJ2-7, with D perhaps matching TRBD1 (5 bases). V lost 5 bases and J lost 13, with 18 bases in between. CDR3 length: 12 residues. CDR1 MDHEN and CDR2 SYDVKM come from the germline V gene. The CDR3 loop reads CASSRNLQVAYF. DNA for the CDR3: TGTGCCAGCAGTCGAAACCTACAGGTTGCATACTTC.

The V and J genes are TRBV29-1 and TRBJ2-7; D ambiguous. The CDR3 extends over 11 amino acids. V lost 4 bases to trimming and J lost 5 bases, with 9 bases between them. Germline CDR1 is SQVTM and CDR2 is ANQGSEA. The CDR3 bases are TGCAGCGTTGCCCAGGCCCACGAGCAGTACTTC. Its translation: CSVAQAHEQYF.